A selection of T cell receptor beta chains follows, all from one sample in a study of neurological immune-mediated disorders. TCRdb recomputed calls from the 5' RACE reads with MiXCR, one row per CDR3 protein. Here the sample spans 20,000 to 25,000 distinct CDR3 sequences, 10% to 15% being singletons. Sequencing used PBMCs. These receptors were collected from a woman aged 55-69 years with HTLV-1-associated myelopathy (HAM/TSP). The CDR3 runs from the conserved cysteine through the conserved F or W. Each record gives: D gene, V gene, J gene, clone size, CDR3 DNA, CDR3 protein. D genes are given only for firm matches. Only some rows state a clone size, as once, few, many or a class for expanded clones.

-	TRBV20-1	TRBJ1-1	few	TGCAGTGCGCACCGGGGGGGATCCATGAACACTGAAGCTTTCTTT	CSAHRGGSMNTEAFF
TRBD1	TRBV2	TRBJ2-7	many	TGTGCCACGCGCTCGTGGGACAGGTCCTACGAGCAGTACTTC	CATRSWDRSYEQYF
-	TRBV5-1	TRBJ1-1	-	TGCGCCAGCAGATTGGAGGGAGTGACAGCTAACACTGAAGATTTCTTT	CASRLEGVTANTEDFF
-	TRBV20-1	TRBJ2-5	many	TGCAGTGCTAGAGTTCCCGCGGGACAAGAGACCCAGTACTTC	CSARVPAGQETQYF
-	TRBV19	TRBJ1-1	-	TGTGCCAGTAGTACCCTCGGGGGGGGCAACACTGAAGCTTTCTTT	CASSTLGGGNTEAFF
TRBD2	TRBV3-1	TRBJ2-3	many	TGTGCCAGCAGCACACCTGGGACTAGCGGGATGACAGATACGCAGTATTTT	CASSTPGTSGMTDTQYF
TRBD2	TRBV19	TRBJ2-2	many	TGTGCCAGTAGGACCCGGGGGGGCGGTACCACCGGGGAGCTGTTTTTT	CASRTRGGGTTGELFF
-	TRBV5-1	TRBJ1-1	many	TGCGCCAGCAGCTTGGACAGGCCCTACGGCACTGAAGCTTTCTTT	CASSLDRPYGTEAFF
-	TRBV20-1	TRBJ1-2	many	TGCAGTGCTAGCATGGGGCGGGGGTATGGCTACACCTTC	CSASMGRGYGYTF
TRBD2	TRBV20-1	TRBJ2-1	many	TGCAGTGCTTCTAACTCCAGATTAGCGGGGGAATCCAATGAGCAGTTCTTC	CSASNSRLAGESNEQFF
-	TRBV7-2	TRBJ2-5	many	TGTGCCAGCAGCTTGCAAGAGACCCAGTACTTC	CASSLQETQYF
-	TRBV12-3/TRBV12-4	TRBJ1-2	many	TGTGCCAACTCATTTAGCCAGGGTGACTATGGCTACACCTTC	CANSFSQGDYGYTF
-	TRBV7-9	TRBJ2-6	many	TGTGCCAGCAGCTTAGACCCCACAGGGACCTACTCTGGGGCCAACGTCCTGACTTTC	CASSLDPTGTYSGANVLTF
-	TRBV15	TRBJ1-4	many	TGTGCCACCAGCAGAAACTCCCGGACACTTAAACTGAATGAAAAACTGTTTTTT	CATSRNSRTLKLNEKLFF
TRBD1	TRBV5-5	TRBJ1-5	many	TGTGCCAGCAGCCCCAGGGGGGGAGAGGTTCAGCCCCAGCATTTT	CASSPRGGEVQPQHF
TRBD2	TRBV28	TRBJ2-7	many	TGTGCCAGCATTCTAGGACTAGCGGCCTCCTACGAGCAGTACTTC	CASILGLAASYEQYF
TRBD2	TRBV5-8	TRBJ2-1	-	TGTGCCAGCAGCTTGCGACTAGCGGGAGCGGGTAATGAGCAGTTCTTC	CASSLRLAGAGNEQFF
TRBD2	TRBV20-1	TRBJ2-1	medium-sized	TGCAGTGCTAGACCCTCCCCGGGACTAGAGGGATACAATGAGCAGTTCTTC	CSARPSPGLEGYNEQFF
-	TRBV11-2	TRBJ2-1	many	TGTGCCAGCAGCTTACAACCCAGCGATGAGCAGTTCTTC	CASSLQPSDEQFF
-	TRBV20-1	TRBJ2-3	-	TGCAGTACTTGGGAATCGGGGTTCACAGATACGCAGTATTTT	CSTWESGFTDTQYF
TRBD2	TRBV20-1	TRBJ2-7	many	TGCAGTGCTAGGCGGGGGAGCTACGAGCAGTACTTC	CSARRGSYEQYF
-	TRBV10-3	TRBJ2-1	many	TGTGCCATCAGTGAGCCCGCTGGGCGGGGAAACAATGAGCAGTTCTTC	CAISEPAGRGNNEQFF
-	TRBV5-1	TRBJ2-2	many	TGCGCCAGCAGCTTGGCTATAGCCCCGAACACCGGGGAGCTGTTTTTT	CASSLAIAPNTGELFF
TRBD2	TRBV3-1	TRBJ2-1	few	TGTGCCAGCAGCCAAGGTGAAAGGACTAGCGGGTCCTGTGAGCAGTTCTTC	CASSQGERTSGSCEQFF
-	TRBV3-1	TRBJ1-5	few	TGTGCCAGCAGCCTCCTCGGGGGCCCCGGGGGACCCCAGCATTTT	CASSLLGGPGGPQHF
-	TRBV20-1	TRBJ2-3	large	TGCAGTGTGATACGGGATCCTTGGGTGGCAGATACGCAGTATTTT	CSVIRDPWVADTQYF
TRBD2	TRBV4-2	TRBJ2-3	many	TGTGCCAGCAGCCGAGGACTAGCGACGCAGTATTTT	CASSRGLATQYF
TRBD1	TRBV24-1	TRBJ2-3	many	TGTGCCACCAGTGATCCTCGGACAGGGGGCCGAACAGATACGCAGTATTTT	CATSDPRTGGRTDTQYF
-	TRBV15	TRBJ1-1	many	TGTGCCACCAGGTTGGGGGGGAACACTGAAGCTTTCTTT	CATRLGGNTEAFF
-	TRBV20-1	TRBJ2-7	few	TGCAGTGCTAGAGAGACAGTCACCTACGAGCAGTACTTC	CSARETVTYEQYF
TRBD1	TRBV5-1	TRBJ2-3	many	TGCGCCAGCAGCTTGGGCCAGGGGGGCACAGATACGCAGTATTTT	CASSLGQGGTDTQYF
TRBD2	TRBV2	TRBJ2-7	many	TGTGCCAGCAGTGAAGCAAAGGGACTAGCGGGGGCGCCCCTCTACGAGCAGTACTTC	CASSEAKGLAGAPLYEQYF
TRBD1	TRBV25-1	TRBJ2-1	medium-sized	TGTGCCAGCCAAGGACAGGGGTGGAATGAGCAGTTCTTC	CASQGQGWNEQFF
-	TRBV5-1	TRBJ1-1	medium-sized	TGCGCCAGCTCCCTAGGGCAGCCAAACACTGAAGCTTTCTTT	CASSLGQPNTEAFF
-	TRBV27	TRBJ2-1	many	TGTGCCAGCAGGCATAGGGCATACTACAATGAGCAGTTCTTC	CASRHRAYYNEQFF
TRBD1	TRBV9	TRBJ2-3	many	TGTGCCAGCAGCTCGAAACAGGGGTCTAGCACAGATACGCAGTATTTT	CASSSKQGSSTDTQYF
-	TRBV18	TRBJ1-2	many	TGTGCCAGCACGAACGGACCACGGGGTGACTATGGCTACACCTTC	CASTNGPRGDYGYTF
-	TRBV2	TRBJ2-2	-	TGTGCCAGCAGGTCTGGCGAGAGGGCCCACGGGGAGCTGTTTTTT	CASRSGERAHGELFF
-	TRBV7-9	TRBJ2-5	few	TGTGCCAGCAGCCAGTCGGACAGATTCCAAGAGACCCAGTACTTC	CASSQSDRFQETQYF
TRBD1	TRBV20-1	TRBJ2-1	many	TGCAGTGCTAAACCGGGACAGGGGATCAATGAGCAGTTCTTC	CSAKPGQGINEQFF
-	TRBV20-1	TRBJ1-3	-	TGCGGTGCTAGATCGGGGGTCGAATCTGGAAACACCATATATTTT	CGARSGVESGNTIYF
TRBD2	TRBV10-2	TRBJ2-1	-	TGCGCCAGCAGGCCTTCTGTAGCGGGAGGGATTTGGGACACAGATACGCAGTTCTTC	CASRPSVAGGIWDTDTQFF
-	TRBV5-5	TRBJ1-5	many	TGTGCCAGCAGTCTGGACAGCTCCTATCAGCCCCAGCATTTT	CASSLDSSYQPQHF
TRBD1	TRBV20-1	TRBJ2-3	medium-sized	TGCAGTGCGGGACAGGGGGCGCCGGGGACAGATACGCAGTATTTT	CSAGQGAPGTDTQYF
-	TRBV12-3/TRBV12-4	TRBJ2-7	many	TGTGCCAGCAGTTTAGCAGGGAGTACGTACTTC	CASSLAGSTYF
-	TRBV20-1	TRBJ1-4	many	TGCAGTCCCCGACAGGCGAATGAAAAACTGTTTTTT	CSPRQANEKLFF
-	TRBV20-1	TRBJ2-3	many	TGCAGTGCTTGGGACTCGGGGTTCACAGATACGCAGTATTTT	CSAWDSGFTDTQYF
TRBD1	TRBV6-5	TRBJ2-1	many	TGTGCCAGCAGTTACAGGGGGCGAACCTACAATGAGCAGTTCTTC	CASSYRGRTYNEQFF
-	TRBV14	TRBJ1-1	-	TGTGCCAGCAGCCTAATAGCGGGGGCGGGCACTGAAGCTTTCTTT	CASSLIAGAGTEAFF
-	TRBV20-1	TRBJ1-3	many	TGCAGTGCTAGATGGCCCGCGAGCTCTGGAAACACCATATATTTT	CSARWPASSGNTIYF
TRBD1	TRBV9	TRBJ1-2	many	TGTGCCAGCAGCGTCGCCGGGACAGGGGGGACCGGCTACACCTTC	CASSVAGTGGTGYTF
-	TRBV5-5	TRBJ1-1	many	TGTGCCAGCAGCTTGGCCACCGCCACTGAAGCTTTCTTT	CASSLATATEAFF
-	TRBV12-3/TRBV12-4	TRBJ2-3	many	TGTGCCAGCAGTTTAGTGGGGAGCACAGATACGCAGTATTTT	CASSLVGSTDTQYF
TRBD1	TRBV12-3/TRBV12-4	TRBJ2-2	many	TGTGCCAGCACCCAACAGGGGGCTTCCGGCACCGGGGAGCTGTTTTTT	CASTQQGASGTGELFF